This TCR beta chain was identified in a study of cytomegalovirus exposure and HLA in healthy donors. Study observations and caveats: Productive status was seen about 87% or about 30% of the time for most TCR beta V segments in an earlier analysis. It was taken for granted in presence/absence analyses that sequencing depth across donors was roughly uniform.

13 Jbeta primers and 60 Vbeta primers were used for the PCR. TCRdb's table, derived via immunoSEQ multiplex PCR, lists solely in-frame clones and lacks some. The sample lists about 140,000 clones, around 80% occurring once. This CDR3 contains 14 residues. The V gene's germline CDR1 is MGHRA and CDR2 YSYEKL. Trimming cost V 5 bases and J 5 bases; bases outside gene matches: 3. In regard to this clone: Its antigen remains unidentified.

Likely unrecorded immune exposures existed in these nominally healthy donors. The genes are TRBV4-1 and TRBJ1-6, with 7 bases that match TRBD1. Sequences were obtained from PBMCs. This TCR derives from a young man in good health and CMV-seropositive. This chain's CDR3 is CASSSTGHNSPLHF. The DNA of the CDR3 is TGCGCCAGCAGCTCGACAGGGCATAATTCACCCCTCCACTTT.